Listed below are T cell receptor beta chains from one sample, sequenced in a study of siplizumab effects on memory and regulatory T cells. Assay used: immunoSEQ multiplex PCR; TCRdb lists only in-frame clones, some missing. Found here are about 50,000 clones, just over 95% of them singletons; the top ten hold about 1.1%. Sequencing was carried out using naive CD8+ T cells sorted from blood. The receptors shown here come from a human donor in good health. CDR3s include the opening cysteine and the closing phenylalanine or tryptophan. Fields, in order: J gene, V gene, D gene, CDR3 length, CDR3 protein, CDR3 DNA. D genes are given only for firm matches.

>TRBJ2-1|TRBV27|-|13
CASSLDSYNEQFF
TGTGCCAGCAGTTTAGACAGCTACAATGAGCAGTTCTTC
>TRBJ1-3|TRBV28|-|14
CASSPTLSGNTIYF
TGTGCCAGCAGTCCCACCCTCTCTGGAAACACCATATATTTT
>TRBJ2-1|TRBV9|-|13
CASGGTDDNEQFF
TGTGCCAGCGGGGGGACGGATGACAATGAGCAGTTCTTC
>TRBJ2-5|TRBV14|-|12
CASSQDRKTQYF
TGTGCCAGCAGCCAAGATCGAAAGACCCAGTACTTC
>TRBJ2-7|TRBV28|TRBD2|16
CASSARLAGGLYEQYF
TGTGCCAGCAGTGCCCGACTAGCGGGAGGGCTTTACGAGCAGTACTTC
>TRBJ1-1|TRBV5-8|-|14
CASSLTGLNTEAFF
TGTGCCAGCAGCTTAACCGGTCTGAACACTGAAGCTTTCTTT
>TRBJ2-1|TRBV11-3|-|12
CASKRSYNEQFF
TGTGCCAGCAAGCGCTCCTACAATGAGCAGTTCTTC
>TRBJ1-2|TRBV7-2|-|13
CASTRPPELGYTF
TGTGCCAGCACCCGACCCCCCGAGCTTGGCTACACCTTC
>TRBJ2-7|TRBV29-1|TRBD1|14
CSVDVRQGNYEQYF
TGCAGCGTTGATGTCCGACAGGGGAACTACGAGCAGTACTTC
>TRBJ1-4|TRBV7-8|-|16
CASSSFSDGDHEKLFF
TGTGCCAGCAGCTCCTTTTCTGACGGGGACCATGAAAAACTGTTTTTT
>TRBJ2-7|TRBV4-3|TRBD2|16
CASSQALAGEGYEQYF
TGCGCCAGCAGCCAAGCACTTGCGGGAGAAGGTTACGAGCAGTACTTC
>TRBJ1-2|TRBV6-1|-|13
CASSDRGGYGYTF
TGTGCCAGCAGTGACAGGGGAGGGTATGGCTACACCTTC
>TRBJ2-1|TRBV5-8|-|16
CASSLIGTPAYNEQFF
TGTGCCAGCAGCTTGATTGGGACGCCTGCCTACAATGAGCAGTTCTTC
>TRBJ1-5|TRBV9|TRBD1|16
CASSAGTDYSNQPQHF
TGTGCCAGCAGCGCCGGGACAGACTATAGCAATCAGCCCCAGCATTTT
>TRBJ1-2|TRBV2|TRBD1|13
CASRPTGTHGYTF
TGTGCCAGCAGGCCGACAGGGACCCATGGCTACACCTTC
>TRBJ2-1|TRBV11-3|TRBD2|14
CASSSGLAGNEQFF
TGTGCCAGCAGCTCAGGACTAGCGGGAAATGAGCAGTTCTTC
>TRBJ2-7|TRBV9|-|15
CASSASPGSSYEQYF
TGTGCCAGCAGCGCCAGTCCGGGATCATCCTACGAGCAGTACTTC
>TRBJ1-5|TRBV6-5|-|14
CASSSGGSNQPQHF
TGTGCCAGCTCGTCGGGCGGAAGCAATCAGCCCCAGCATTTT
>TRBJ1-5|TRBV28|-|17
CASSYRRGQGMNQPQHF
TGTGCCAGCAGTTATCGCCGCGGGCAGGGGATGAATCAGCCCCAGCATTTT
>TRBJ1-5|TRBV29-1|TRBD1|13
CSVETGDNQPQHF
TGCAGCGTTGAAACAGGGGACAATCAGCCCCAGCATTTT
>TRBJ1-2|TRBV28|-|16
CASSAGGAVDVGGYTF
TGTGCCAGCAGTGCCGGGGGCGCCGTGGACGTTGGTGGCTACACCTTC
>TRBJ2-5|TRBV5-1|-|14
CASSLDRAGETQYF
TGCGCCAGCAGCTTGGACAGGGCAGGAGAGACCCAGTACTTC
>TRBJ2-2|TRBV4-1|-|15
CASSQGSGSTGELFF
TGCGCCAGCAGCCAAGGGTCGGGAAGCACCGGGGAGCTGTTTTTT
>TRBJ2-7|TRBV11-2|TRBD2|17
CASSFGLAGVSVYEQYF
TGTGCCAGCAGCTTCGGACTAGCGGGAGTTTCCGTCTACGAGCAGTACTTC
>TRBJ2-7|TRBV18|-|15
CASSPESDPSYEQYF
TGTGCCAGCTCACCAGAGAGCGACCCCTCCTACGAGCAGTACTTC